What follows describes a single T cell receptor (beta chain). As yet, its antigen is unknown. This record belongs to a study of shared clonotypes between healthy human individuals. About the study: Two female and a few male donors aged 18 to 49 were enrolled. Study outcomes and limitations: Compared with memory subsets, naive subsets generally had larger estimated richness.

The data were produced by immunoSEQ multiplex PCR, yet TCRdb's version contains in-frame clones alone and is incomplete. The data show 650,000 to 750,000 clones, less than 80% seen once. The germline V gene has CDR1 PRHDT and CDR2 FYEKMQ (reference sequence). Trimming removed 2 bases from V and 8 bases from J; junction bases left unmatched: 7. The CDR3 covers 15 residues. The TCR sequence derives from a woman aged 30 to 39 in good health. Input material: memory CD4+ T cells sorted from blood. Subset meaning: CD45RA-negative fraction. This chain links TRBV13 with TRBJ2-5; 11 bases map to TRBD2. The CDR3 is CASSLSLAGGVTQYF. Written as DNA, the CDR3 is TGTGCCAGCAGCTTAAGCCTAGCGGGGGGAGTAACCCAGTACTTC.